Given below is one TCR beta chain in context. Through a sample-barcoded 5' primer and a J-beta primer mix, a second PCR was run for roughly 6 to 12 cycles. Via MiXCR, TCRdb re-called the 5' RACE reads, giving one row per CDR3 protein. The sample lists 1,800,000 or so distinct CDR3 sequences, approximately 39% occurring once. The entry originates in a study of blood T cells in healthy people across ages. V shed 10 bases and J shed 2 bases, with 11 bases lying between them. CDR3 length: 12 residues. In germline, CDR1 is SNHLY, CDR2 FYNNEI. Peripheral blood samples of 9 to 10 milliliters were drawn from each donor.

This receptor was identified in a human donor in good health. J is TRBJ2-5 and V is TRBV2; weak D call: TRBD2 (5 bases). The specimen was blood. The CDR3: CATWTGQETQYF. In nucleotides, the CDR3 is TGTGCCACCTGGACTGGTCAAGAGACCCAGTACTTC.